This TCR beta chain was recorded in a study of response to subunit inactivated influenza vaccine. This CDR3 region has 15 residues. Trimming removed 6 bases from V and 12 bases from J; junction bases left unmatched: 15. The V gene's germline CDR1 is MDHEN and CDR2 SYDVKM. TCRdb reanalysed the RT-PCR reads using MiXCR and keeps one entry per CDR3 protein. The sample includes roughly 570,000 distinct CDR3 sequences, less than 15% seen only once; the top ten take 11%. Whole-study results and caveats: A suggestion made by the authors is that each seasonal influenza vaccination recruits few new T cells.

Details on this clonotype: Its antigen is still unknown.

The TCR originated in a man in his fifties who received an inactivated influenza vaccine. This specimen consisted of PBMCs from blood, obtained 11 to 12 days after vaccination. The chain links TRBV28 to TRBJ2-1; 9 positions agree with TRBD2. This CDR3 reads CASSLISGGRVVQFF. CDR3 bases: TGTGCCAGCAGCCTAATTTCCGGCGGGAGGGTAGTGCAGTTCTTC. Full variable domain (remainder filled in from reference TRBV28 and TRBJ2-1): DVKVTQSSRYLVKRTGEKVFLECVQDMDHENMFWYRQDPGLGLRLIYFSYDVKMKEKGDIPEGYSVSREKKERFSLILESASTNQTSMYLCASSLISGGRVVQFFGPGTRLTVL.